The clone carrying this T cell receptor (beta chain) showed up just a few times. This sample was taken from a study of blood T cells in healthy people across ages. It was with a sample-barcoded 5' primer and a J-beta primer mix that a second PCR of about 6 to 12 cycles was run. Via MiXCR, TCRdb re-called the 5' RACE reads, giving one row per CDR3 protein. The table lists about 1.7 million distinct CDR3 sequences, 25% to 30% of them singletons. What was sequenced was blood. The clonotype was recovered from a woman under 40 in good health.

The CDR3 reads CASSPLRSFEQYF. CDR3 bases: TGTGCCAGCAGCCCATTGAGGTCTTTCGAGCAGTACTTC. V is TRBV6-6 and J is TRBJ2-7; D gene ambiguous. The CDR3 sequence is 13 residues long. V was trimmed by 6 bases and J by 6 bases, leaving 15 bases between them. CDR1 and CDR2 from the germline V gene are MNHNY and SVGAGI (reference sequence).